This T cell receptor (beta chain) was sequenced for a study of blood T cells in healthy people across ages. Study findings and constraints: Researchers said unsorted PBMCs prevented a conclusive naive versus antigen-experienced comparison.

This clonotype was recorded only once. Its antigen is still unknown. Germline and junction disagree at one end, which may indicate a read error. Primers used in a second PCR of roughly 7 to 12 cycles were a sample-barcoded 5' primer and a J-beta primer mix. Each CDR3 protein gets one entry after TCRdb re-called the 5' RACE reads with MiXCR. The profile shows about 1.4 million distinct CDR3 sequences, almost 60% of them singletons. The study recruited healthy Caucasian donors from Russia who were aged about 6 to 90. Germline CDR1 LGHDT, CDR2 YNNKEL (reference sequence). This CDR3 spans 14 amino acids. This receptor was taken from a man aged 18 to 30 in good health. The V call is TRBV3-1, the J call TRBJ2-7, with a weak D call TRBD2 (7 bases). The sequencing sample was made of blood. The CDR3 loop reads CASSHRGGFYEQYF. Here the CDR3 DNA reads TGTGCCAGCAGTCATAGGGGGGGGTTCTACGAGCAGTACTTT.